This T cell receptor (beta chain) was identified in a study of blood T cell repertoires in COVID-19. At the level of the study: COVID-19 samples collected from the United States, Italy and Spain covered acute and convalescent phases. The analysed material was cDNA or gDNA that came from T cells, B-cell-depleted T cells, or PBMCs.

Germline values: CDR1 SGHNT, CDR2 YYREEE (reference sequence). This CDR3 region has 15 residues. V lost 0 bases, J lost 2 bases, and 4 bases stayed unmatched. Original processing methods: Estimation of nucleated cell counts relied on the amplification of reference gene primers. Libraries were prepared by immunoSEQ multiplex PCR; TCRdb keeps only in-frame clonotypes and omits some of them. That table gives V, J and clone size, and the DNA gave D and trimming. The sample carries about 270,000 clones, 85% to 90% recorded once. The TCR was taken from a human donor in a cohort sampled during active COVID-19. The chain employs TRBV5-4 and TRBJ1-2; 7 nucleotides match TRBD1. The sequenced material came from peripheral blood. The CDR3 nucleotides are TGTGCCAGCAGCTTGGTCGGGGGACAGAACTATGGCTACACCTTC. It is translated as CASSLVGGQNYGYTF.